This TCR beta chain was observed in a study of identical twins. Study results and limitations: Memory repertoires lacked the insertion deficit that abundant cord blood beta clonotypes showed.

Through template switching, a universal primer site was introduced, and the cDNA contained unique molecular identifiers. One entry per CDR3 protein, called by TCRdb with MiXCR from the 5' RACE reads. This sample has under 900,000 distinct CDR3 sequences; around an eighth occur once, and the top ten carry about 1.5%. This clonotype was detected only a few times. The antigen is undetermined. The conserved closing phenylalanine or tryptophan is absent in this CDR3, likely reflecting a read error. The sample was also linked to a second study, of yellow fever vaccine responses in identical twins. That source adds: The authors reported partly convergent, partly personalized vaccine responses in identical twins.

The specimen sequenced was PBMCs. This receptor was taken from a woman aged 18 to 35 in good health.

The CDR3 DNA is TGCAGTGCTAGAGGTGCCCCCGGGCGAACCGGGGAGCTGTTTTTA. Protein: CSARGAPGRTGELFL. The V call is TRBV20-1, the J call TRBJ2-2, with D unresolved. CDR3 length: 15 residues. V lost 1 base and J 5 bases, leaving 14 bases between the germline ends. Per germline, CDR1 DFQATT and CDR2 SNEGSKA (reference sequence).